The clone carrying this TCR beta chain showed up many times. The antigen is undetermined. TCRdb reprocessed the 5' RACE reads via MiXCR and lists one record per CDR3 protein. The sample has 250,000 to 300,000 distinct CDR3 sequences, 5.2% seen once. This entry belongs to a study of T cells after yellow fever vaccination. Deletions cut 3 bases from V and 4 bases from J, with 12 bases between. This CDR3 contains 15 residues. Germline values: CDR1 ENHRY, CDR2 SYGVKD. Study observations and caveats: Clones that expanded after primary vaccination mostly reappeared after the booster (96% CD4, around 87% CD8). Abundant clonotypes (contaminants from the bulk population) could be present in FACS-sorted repertoires. Secondary responses were weaker yet peaked faster, day 5 versus 15.

The genes are TRBV10-3 and TRBJ1-4; D unclear. This TCR derives from a man younger than 30 who received the YFV17D yellow fever vaccine. The source material was CD4+ T cells sorted from PBMCs, sampled on the day of the yellow fever booster vaccination. CDR3 bases: TGTGCCATCAGTGAAAGCTCTGCTATTAATGAAAAACTGTTTTTT. This gives the protein CAISESSAINEKLFF.